A single sample is the source of the 20 T cell receptor beta chains below, sequenced in a study of blood T cells in healthy people across ages (dated by TCRdb to the mid-2010s). The library was made by 5' RACE. Sequenced on an Illumina HiSeq 2500. The second PCR ran for roughly 6 to 11 cycles and used a J-beta primer mix along with a sample-barcoded 5' primer. TCRdb reworked the public reads: Q25 trimming with fastp, MiXCR clone assembly, productive beta chains retained. Records with the same CDR3 protein are collapsed into one entry carrying the most frequent genes and DNA. The sample records about 590,000 distinct CDR3 sequences, approximately 30% of which are singletons. The ten largest account for less than 20% of the sample. The specimen was blood. These receptors came from a woman of 80 years or more in good health.

In this sample, this clonotype turned up many times. This chain connects TRBV20-1 to TRBJ2-1; D is possibly TRBD1 (5 bases). The CDR3 extends over 14 amino acids. CDR1 and CDR2 from the germline V gene are DFQATT and SNEGSKA (reference sequence). V was pared by 0 bases and J by 8 bases, with 14 bases between. The CDR3 coding sequence is TGCAGTGCTAGAGATCGAGGCAGGGTTGATGAGCAGTTCTTC. Residues: CSARDRGRVDEQFF.

Comments on this clonotype: A read error is possible here, since a much larger clone lies one base away. The V and J genes are TRBV6-2 or TRBV6-3 and TRBJ2-3, with 8 positions matching TRBD2. This CDR3 has 16 residues. The V gene's germline CDR1 is MNHEY and CDR2 SVGEGT. CDR3 loop: CASSPSNGGATDTRYF. CDR3 nucleotides: TGTGCCAGCAGTCCTTCGAACGGGGGGGCCACAGATACGCGGTATTTT.

A few counts support this clonotype. The V gene is TRBV7-8, the J gene TRBJ2-2, with D hard to call. The CDR3 has 17 amino acids. V dropped 3 bases and J dropped 0 bases, with 14 bases sitting between them. Germline CDR1 and CDR2: SGHVS and FQNEAQ. The CDR3 DNA is TGTGCCAGCAGCTTGCCCGCCGGGCAGCCGAACACCGGGGAGCTGTTTTTT. The encoded protein is CASSLPAGQPNTGELFF.

This clonotype was recorded many times. The V call is TRBV5-5, the J call TRBJ1-2; TRBD1 aligns across 7 bases. Unmatched junction bases numbered 4, after V lost 5 bases and J lost 0 bases. The CDR3 consists of 14 residues. Germline CDR1 is SGHKS and CDR2 is YYEKEE (reference sequence). In DNA, the CDR3 is TGTGCCAGCAGTGGACAGGCTGCTAACTATGGCTACACCTTC. It yields the protein CASSGQAANYGYTF.

Concerning this clonotype itself: A much larger clone differs from this one at a single base, so this may be a read error. The rearrangement uses TRBV5-1 and TRBJ2-7; TRBD1 or TRBD2 may be the D gene (5 bases each). V lost 2 bases to trimming and J lost 7 bases, with 19 bases between them. CDR1 and CDR2 from the germline V gene are SGHRS and YFSETQ. The CDR3 sequence is 15 residues long. The CDR3 here is CASSFRGTGDNEQYF. The CDR3 bases are TGCGCCAGCAGCTTCCGAGGGACCGGAGATAATGAGCAGTACTTC.

This clonotype was recorded a few times. The rearrangement links TRBV7-9 to TRBJ2-2; the D is unclear. Germline-derived CDR1 and CDR2 are SEHNR and FQNEAQ (reference sequence). There are 14 residues in the CDR3. Trimming removed 3 bases from V and 5 bases from J, with 10 bases in between. In DNA form, the CDR3 reads TGTGCCAGCAGCTTGGACGGAATGACCGGGGAGCTGTTTTTT. Translating gives CASSLDGMTGELFF. The entire variable domain, with the rest obtained from reference TRBV7-9 and TRBJ2-2, is as follows: DTGVSQNPRHKITKRGQNVTFRCDPISEHNRLYWYRQTLGQGPEFLTYFQNEAQLEKSRLLSDRFSAERPKGSFSTLEIQRTEQGDSAMYLCASSLDGMTGELFFGEGSRLTVL.

In the case of this clonotype: A clone one base away is much larger, so this may be a read error. V gene TRBV5-1 combines with J gene TRBJ1-2, with a weak D call TRBD1 (5 bases). Germline loops: CDR1 SGHRS, CDR2 YFSETQ. V was trimmed by 6 bases and J by 4 bases, leaving 19 bases between them. The CDR3 is 15 amino acids. The CDR3 loop is CASNPELGTGYGYTF. CDR3 in DNA: TGCGCCAGCAACCCCGAGTTAGGGACGGGCTATGGCTACACCTTC.

This clonotype was counted many times. The V and J genes are TRBV4-3 and TRBJ2-7, with D perhaps matching TRBD1 (6 bases). Germline V gives CDR1 LGHNA, CDR2 YSLEER. Trimming removed 0 bases at V and 3 bases at J, with 12 bases between. CDR3 length: 15 amino acids. CDR3 sequence reads: CASSQESQGFYEQYF. The CDR3 nucleotides are TGCGCCAGCAGCCAAGAATCACAGGGATTCTACGAGCAGTACTTC.

This clonotype has ten or more counts. The chain recombines TRBV20-1 with TRBJ1-5; perhaps TRBD1 as D (6 bases). Trimming pared 4 bases from V and 4 bases from J, leaving 11 bases between. The CDR3 length is 13 residues. Germline lookup yields CDR1 DFQATT and CDR2 SNEGSKA (reference sequence). CDR3 sequence: CSANRESNQPQHF. The CDR3 DNA sequence: TGCAGTGCTAACAGGGAAAGTAATCAGCCCCAGCATTTT.

About this clonotype: Given a much more abundant clone one base away, this may be a read error. V and J are TRBV2 and TRBJ2-3; tentatively, D is TRBD1 or TRBD2 (5 bases each). Germline loops: CDR1 SNHLY, CDR2 FYNNEI. The length of the CDR3 is 15 residues. V dropped 6 bases and J dropped 2 bases, with 15 bases sitting between them. CDR3 nucleotide sequence: TGTGCCAGCAGGGGACGAGCGCTCGCCACAGATACGCAGTATTTT. Its protein product is CASRGRALATDTQYF.

This clonotype has a count of ten or more. This chain joins TRBV21-1 and TRBJ2-1; the table gives TRBD1 as D, unverified against the DNA. TRBV21-1 is reported as a pseudogene. The CDR3 length is 15 residues. CDR3 residues: CASSSSPGHLCEQFF. Written as DNA, the CDR3 is TGTGCCAGCAGCTCCAGCCCGGGACATCTATGTGAGCAGTTCTTC.

This clonotype has more than one count but fewer than ten. This may arise from a read error, as a much more abundant clone is one base away. This chain connects TRBV9 to TRBJ2-3; D is possibly TRBD1 (5 bases). The CDR3 extends over 15 amino acids. In germline, CDR1 is SGDLS, CDR2 YYNGEE. This chain's CDR3 is CASSAKTIRADTRYF. CDR3 DNA sequence: TGTGCCAGCAGCGCCAAAACGATCAGGGCAGATACGCGGTATTTT.

The chain recombines TRBV27 with TRBJ1-4; perhaps TRBD1 as D (6 bases). The CDR3 runs to 14 residues. The germline V gene has CDR1 MNHEY and CDR2 SMNVEV (reference sequence). Trimming removed 4 bases at V and 3 bases at J, with 9 bases between. Written as DNA, the CDR3 is TGTGCCAGCAGTTGGGGGGGGCCTAATGAAAAACTGTTTTTT. Translating gives CASSWGGPNEKLFF.

The CDR3 DNA sequence: TGTGCCAGCAGCGTATTTCCGACTGGGGAGCTGTTTTTT. Encoded protein: CASSVFPTGELFF. The chain combines TRBV9 with TRBJ2-2, with D unclear. The CDR3 sequence is 13 residues long. Per germline, CDR1 SGDLS and CDR2 YYNGEE. The V end was cut by 1 base, the J end by 8 bases, with 9 bases between.

This clonotype was seen many times. The rearrangement joins TRBV5-1 to TRBJ2-7; 12 positions agree with TRBD1. Germline loops: CDR1 SGHRS, CDR2 YFSETQ. The ends lost 4 bases at V and 6 bases at J; junction bases unmatched: 8. This CDR3 has 15 residues. This CDR3 is CASSREGQGAFEQYF. The CDR3 coding sequence is TGCGCCAGCAGCCGGGAGGGACAGGGGGCTTTCGAGCAGTACTTC. The variable domain in full, with the rest retrieved from reference TRBV5-1 and TRBJ2-7, is KAGVTQTPRYLIKTRGQQVTLSCSPISGHRSVSWYQQTPGQGLQFLFEYFSETQRNKGNFPGRFSGRQFSNSRSEMNVSTLELGDSALYLCASSREGQGAFEQYFGPGTRLTVT.

There are many counts of this clonotype. The gene calls are TRBV12-3 or TRBV12-4 and TRBJ2-6, with D perhaps given as TRBD1 or TRBD2 (6 bases each). The V gene lost 5 bases and the J gene lost 2 bases, with 13 bases spanning the gap. The CDR3 contains 16 residues. CDR3 sequence reads: CASSATGRPGANVLTF. The CDR3 region has the DNA TGTGCCAGCAGTGCCACAGGGAGGCCTGGGGCCAACGTCCTGACTTTC.

This clonotype has ten or more counts. This rearrangement joins TRBV20-1 to TRBJ1-2; D is undetermined. The germline CDR1 and CDR2 sequences are DFQATT and SNEGSKA (reference sequence). The CDR3 runs to 12 residues. V was pared by 5 bases and J by 3 bases, with 10 bases between. The CDR3 here is CSAGAIDYGYTF. Here the CDR3 DNA reads TGCAGTGCTGGAGCTATAGACTATGGCTACACCTTC.

The rearrangement joins TRBV28 to TRBJ2-1; 10 bases match TRBD2. With 10 bases clipped from V and 13 bases from J, the junction kept 16 bases outside the gene matches. The CDR3 has 14 residues. Germline CDR1 is MDHEN and CDR2 is SYDVKM. The DNA for the CDR3 is TGTGCCATCCGTAGCGGGGGGCCGGGAGAGACCCAGTTCTTC. Translated, it gives CAIRSGGPGETQFF.

This clonotype was counted at least ten times. The V and J genes are TRBV5-1 and TRBJ1-1, with 12 bases matching TRBD1. Germline V gene data show CDR1 as SGHRS and CDR2 as YFSETQ. The CDR3 loop spans 15 amino acids. V trimming: 0 bases; J trimming: 11 bases; junction bases outside the gene matches: 8. CDR3 DNA: TGCGCCAGCAGCTTGGCTGGGACAGGGGGCGCCCGGGCTTTCTTT. Translating gives CASSLAGTGGARAFF.

This clonotype was seen more than once but under ten times. This rearrangement joins TRBV6-2 or TRBV6-3 to TRBJ1-6; D not certain. Germline values: CDR1 MNHEY, CDR2 SVGEGT. CDR3 length: 12 residues. The germline V and J ends were trimmed by 2 bases and 8 bases, with 4 bases remaining between them. The CDR3 spells CASSYMDSPLHF. The CDR3 nucleotides are TGTGCCAGCAGTTACATGGATTCACCCCTCCACTTT.